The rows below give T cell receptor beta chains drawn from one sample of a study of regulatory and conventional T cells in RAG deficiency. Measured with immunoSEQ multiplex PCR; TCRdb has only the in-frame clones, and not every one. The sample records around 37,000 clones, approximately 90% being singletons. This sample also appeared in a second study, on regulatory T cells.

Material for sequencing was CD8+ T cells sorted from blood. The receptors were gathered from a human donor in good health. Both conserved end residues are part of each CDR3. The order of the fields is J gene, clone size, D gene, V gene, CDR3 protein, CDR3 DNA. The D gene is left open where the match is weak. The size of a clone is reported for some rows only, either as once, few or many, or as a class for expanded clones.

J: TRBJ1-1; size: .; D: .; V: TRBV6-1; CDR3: CASSEVGGTEAFF; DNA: TGTGCCAGCAGTGAAGTGGGAGGTACTGAAGCTTTCTTT
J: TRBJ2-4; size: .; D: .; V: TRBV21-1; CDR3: CASWREGLPRAKNIQYF; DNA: TGTGCCAGCTGGCGGGAGGGCCTTCCACGCGCCAAAAACATTCAGTACTTC
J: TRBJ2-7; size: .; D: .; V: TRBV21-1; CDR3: CASSKSAGERADEQYF; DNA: TGTGCCAGCAGCAAGTCAGCAGGGGAACGGGCCGACGAGCAGTACTTC
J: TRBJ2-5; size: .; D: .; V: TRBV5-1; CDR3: CASSLGWGETQYF; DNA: TGCGCCAGCAGCTTGGGTTGGGGTGAGACCCAGTACTTC
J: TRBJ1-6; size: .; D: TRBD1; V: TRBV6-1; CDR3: CASSEGTGDLRFNSPLHF; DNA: TGTGCCAGCAGTGAAGGGACAGGGGATCTTCGGTTTAATTCACCCCTCCACTTT
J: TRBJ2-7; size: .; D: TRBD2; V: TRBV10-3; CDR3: CAISKGTSGSYEQYF; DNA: TGTGCCATCAGCAAAGGGACTAGCGGGTCCTACGAGCAGTACTTC
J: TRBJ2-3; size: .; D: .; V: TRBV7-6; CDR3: CASSLYRGTTDTQYF; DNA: TGTGCCAGCAGCTTATATCGGGGAACCACAGATACGCAGTATTTT
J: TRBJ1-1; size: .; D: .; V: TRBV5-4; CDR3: CASSLFGTEAFF; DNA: TGTGCCAGCAGCTTGTTCGGGACGGAAGCTTTCTTT
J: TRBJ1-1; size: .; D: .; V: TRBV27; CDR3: CASSLTLNTEAFF; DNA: TGTGCCAGCAGTTTAACGTTGAACACTGAAGCTTTCTTT
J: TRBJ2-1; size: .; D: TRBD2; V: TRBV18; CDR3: CASSPSLGLGLGQFF; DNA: TGTGCCAGCTCACCTAGTCTGGGACTAGGATTAGGGCAGTTCTTC
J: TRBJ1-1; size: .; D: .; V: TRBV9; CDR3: CASSPQNRGLAEAFF; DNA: TGTGCCAGCAGCCCCCAAAACCGGGGGTTGGCTGAAGCTTTCTTT
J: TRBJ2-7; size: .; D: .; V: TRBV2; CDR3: CASSKLRVDEQYF; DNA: TGTGCCAGCAGTAAACTCCGGGTTGACGAGCAGTACTTC
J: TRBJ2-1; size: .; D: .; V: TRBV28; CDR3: CASSLWGLEFF; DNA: TGTGCCAGCAGCCTTTGGGGGCTGGAGTTCTTC
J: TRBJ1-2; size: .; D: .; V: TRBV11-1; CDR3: CASSLKGPSYGYTF; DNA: TGTGCCAGCAGCTTGAAAGGGCCATCCTATGGCTACACCTTC
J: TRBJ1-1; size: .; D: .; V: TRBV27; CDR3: CASSLGHSGREAFF; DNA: TGTGCCAGCAGTCTGGGACACTCGGGGAGGGAAGCTTTCTTT
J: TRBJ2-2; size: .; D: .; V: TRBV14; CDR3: CATSWGNTGELFF; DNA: TGTGCCACTTCGTGGGGGAACACCGGGGAGCTGTTTTTT
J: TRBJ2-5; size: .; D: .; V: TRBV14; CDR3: CASSQKGTPRGRETQYF; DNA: TGTGCCAGCAGTCAAAAAGGAACGCCGAGGGGTCGGGAGACCCAGTACTTC
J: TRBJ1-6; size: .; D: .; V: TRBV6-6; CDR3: CASSYSRGADNSPLHF; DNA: TGTGCCAGCAGTTACTCGAGGGGGGCCGATAATTCACCCCTCCACTTT
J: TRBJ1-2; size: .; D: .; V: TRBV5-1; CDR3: CASSLSPDRFGYTF; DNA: TGCGCCAGCAGCTTATCCCCCGACAGGTTCGGCTACACCTTC
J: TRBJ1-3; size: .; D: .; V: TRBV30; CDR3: CAWSVDSSGNTIYF; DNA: TGTGCCTGGAGTGTAGACAGCTCTGGAAACACCATATATTTT
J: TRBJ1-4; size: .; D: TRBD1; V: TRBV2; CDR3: CASTTGQDGRRLFF; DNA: TGTGCCAGCACTACGGGACAGGATGGGCGAAGACTGTTTTTT
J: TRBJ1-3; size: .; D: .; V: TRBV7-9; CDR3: CASSSTDTPYSGNTIYF; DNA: TGTGCCAGCAGCTCTACTGATACACCGTACTCTGGAAACACCATATATTTT
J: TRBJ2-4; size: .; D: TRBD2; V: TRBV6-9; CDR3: CATALAGVKNIQYF; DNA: TGTGCCACCGCACTAGCGGGGGTTAAAAACATTCAGTACTTC
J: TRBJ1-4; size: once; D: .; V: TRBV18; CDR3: CASSPRASRGDNEKLFF; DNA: TGTGCCAGCTCACCACGGGCCTCTAGAGGTGATAATGAAAAACTGTTTTTT
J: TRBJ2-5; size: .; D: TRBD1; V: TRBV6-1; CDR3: CASSDDWDRKETQYF; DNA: TGTGCCAGCAGTGATGACTGGGACAGAAAAGAGACCCAGTACTTC
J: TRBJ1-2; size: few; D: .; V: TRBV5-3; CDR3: CASSFGSGYGYTF; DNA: TGTGCCAGCAGCTTCGGGAGTGGCTATGGCTACACCTTC
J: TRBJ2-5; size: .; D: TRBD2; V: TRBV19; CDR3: CASTYSGSGETQYF; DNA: TGTGCCAGTACCTATAGCGGGAGTGGTGAGACCCAGTACTTC
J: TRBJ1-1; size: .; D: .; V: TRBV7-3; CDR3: CASRLGIGENTEAFF; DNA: TGTGCCAGCCGACTAGGCATAGGCGAGAACACTGAAGCTTTCTTT
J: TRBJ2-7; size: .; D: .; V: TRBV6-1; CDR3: CATVAELSYEQYF; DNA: TGTGCCACCGTAGCGGAGCTTTCCTACGAGCAGTACTTC
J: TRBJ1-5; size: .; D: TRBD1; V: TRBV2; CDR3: CASRDDRGNQPQHF; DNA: TGTGCCAGCAGGGACGACAGGGGAAATCAGCCCCAGCATTTT
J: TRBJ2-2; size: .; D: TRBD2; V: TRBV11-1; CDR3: CASSFTSGRAPGELFF; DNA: TGTGCCAGCAGCTTCACTAGCGGGAGGGCCCCCGGGGAGCTGTTTTTT
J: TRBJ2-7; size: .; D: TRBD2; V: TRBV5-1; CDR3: CASSSGLAGLEQYF; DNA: TGCGCCAGCAGCTCGGGACTAGCGGGACTCGAGCAGTACTTC
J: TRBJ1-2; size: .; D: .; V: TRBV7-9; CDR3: CASSSDGPGYGYTF; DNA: TGTGCCAGCAGCTCGGACGGCCCGGGCTATGGCTACACCTTC
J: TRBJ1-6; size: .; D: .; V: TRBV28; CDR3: CASSLEFRGNSPLHF; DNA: TGTGCCAGCAGTTTAGAGTTCAGGGGTAATTCACCCCTCCACTTT
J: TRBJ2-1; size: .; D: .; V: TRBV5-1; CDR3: CASSLARGLDEQFF; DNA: TGCGCCAGCAGCTTGGCTCGGGGATTGGATGAGCAGTTCTTC
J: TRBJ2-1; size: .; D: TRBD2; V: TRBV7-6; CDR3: CASSLASGAYNEQFF; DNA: TGTGCCAGCAGCTTGGCTAGCGGGGCATACAATGAGCAGTTCTTC
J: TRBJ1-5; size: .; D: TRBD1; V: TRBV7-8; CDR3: CASSSQGGNQPQHF; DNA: TGTGCCAGCAGCTCACAGGGGGGCAATCAGCCCCAGCATTTT
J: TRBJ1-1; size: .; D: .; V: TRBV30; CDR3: CAQGRATEAFF; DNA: TGTGCCCAGGGACGTGCCACTGAAGCTTTCTTT
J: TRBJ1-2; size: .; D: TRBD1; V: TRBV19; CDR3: CASRPTGTLYGYTF; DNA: TGTGCCAGTAGACCGACAGGGACCCTCTATGGCTACACCTTC
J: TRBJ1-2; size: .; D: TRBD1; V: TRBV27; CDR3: CASTRQQGIYGYTF; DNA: TGTGCCAGCACCAGGCAACAGGGGATTTATGGCTACACCTTC
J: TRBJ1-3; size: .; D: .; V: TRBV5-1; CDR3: CASTPQPSTGNTIYF; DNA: TGCGCCAGCACTCCCCAGCCCTCCACAGGAAACACCATATATTTT
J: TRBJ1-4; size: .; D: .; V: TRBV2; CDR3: CASESRGAANEKLFF; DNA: TGTGCCTCAGAGTCCCGGGGGGCGGCTAATGAAAAACTGTTTTTT
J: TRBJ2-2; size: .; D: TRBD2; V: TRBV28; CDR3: CASSTRLAGDVVGELFF; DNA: TGTGCCAGCAGTACCCGACTAGCGGGAGATGTTGTGGGGGAGCTGTTTTTT
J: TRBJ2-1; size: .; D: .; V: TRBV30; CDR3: CAWSPSSGEQFF; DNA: TGTGCCTGGAGTCCGTCGTCCGGTGAGCAGTTCTTC
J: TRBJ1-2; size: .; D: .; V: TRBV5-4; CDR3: CASSEGTSGHSYGYTF; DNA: TGTGCCAGCAGCGAAGGAACCTCCGGACACTCCTATGGCTACACCTTC
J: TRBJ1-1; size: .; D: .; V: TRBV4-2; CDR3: CASSQALGARPNEPFF; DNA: TGTGCCAGCAGCCAAGCGCTGGGGGCGCGGCCCAACGAACCTTTCTTT
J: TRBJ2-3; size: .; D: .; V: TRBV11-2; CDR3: CASSLGVPTDTQYF; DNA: TGTGCCAGCAGCTTAGGAGTCCCCACAGATACGCAGTATTTT
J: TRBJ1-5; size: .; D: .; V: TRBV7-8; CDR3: CASSLVRSNNQPQHF; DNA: TGTGCCAGCAGCTTAGTCCGCAGTAACAATCAGCCCCAGCATTTT
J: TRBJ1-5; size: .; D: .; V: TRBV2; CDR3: CASSAAGTPSNQPQHF; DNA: TGTGCCAGCAGTGCTGCGGGGACCCCTAGCAATCAGCCCCAGCATTTT